The rows below give T cell receptor beta chains drawn from one sample of a study of cytomegalovirus exposure and HLA in healthy donors. TCRdb's copy holds only in-frame clones and misses some; the assay was immunoSEQ multiplex PCR. The specimen's table records fewer than 250,000 clones. The sequenced sample was PBMCs. All receptors derive from a woman younger than 45 in good health and CMV-seropositive. The CDR3 runs from the conserved cysteine through the conserved F or W. The D gene is left open where the match is weak.

V	J	D	length	DNA	CDR3
TRBV5-6	TRBJ2-3	TRBD2	16	TGTGCCAGCAGCTTAGCGACTAGCCGGAGCACAGATACGCAGTATTTT	CASSLATSRSTDTQYF
TRBV27	TRBJ2-1	TRBD2	16	TGTGCCAGCAGTTCCGATCTAGCGGGGGGGCTTAATGAGCAGTTCTTC	CASSSDLAGGLNEQFF
TRBV7-8	TRBJ1-2	-	15	TGTGCCAGCAGCTCCCCGGTCCGCGGGGTCTATGGCTACACCTTC	CASSSPVRGVYGYTF
TRBV19	TRBJ1-6	-	17	TGTGCCAGTAGTATATCGGCAGGGGACTCCTATAATTCACCCCTCCACTTT	CASSISAGDSYNSPLHF
TRBV11-2	TRBJ2-7	TRBD1	16	TGTGCCAGCAGCTGGAGGTATGGGACAGGGATACCCGAGCAGTACTTC	CASSWRYGTGIPEQYF
TRBV6-1	TRBJ2-7	TRBD1	14	TGTGCCAGCAGTGCCGGGGACAGTTCCTACGAGCAGTACTTC	CASSAGDSSYEQYF
TRBV6-5	TRBJ1-1	-	14	TGTGCCAGCAGTCGACAGGCTTTGAACACTGAAGCTTTCTTT	CASSRQALNTEAFF
TRBV7-2	TRBJ2-5	-	12	TGTGCCAGCAGCCCAAATCAAGAGACCCAGTACTTC	CASSPNQETQYF
TRBV4-2	TRBJ1-5	-	15	TGTGCCAGCAGATTTGCGGAGGATAGCAATCAGCCCCAGCATTTT	CASRFAEDSNQPQHF
TRBV29-1	TRBJ2-7	TRBD1	16	TGCAGCGTCCTCGGCGACCGACCGACAGGGCTCTACGAGCAGTACTTC	CSVLGDRPTGLYEQYF
TRBV4-1	TRBJ1-2	TRBD1	14	TGCGCCAGCAGCCAGAACAGGGGGCCGAGGGGCTACACCTTC	CASSQNRGPRGYTF
TRBV6-1	TRBJ2-3	TRBD2	15	TGTGCCAGCAGTAGGACTAGCGGTGTCACAGATACGCAGTATTTT	CASSRTSGVTDTQYF
TRBV27	TRBJ2-7	-	16	TGTGCCAGCAGTTTATCGACGCGGCTAGTTCTAGGCGAGCAGTACTTC	CASSLSTRLVLGEQYF
TRBV6-5	TRBJ1-2	TRBD1	12	TGTGCCAGCAGGACAGGGGAGAGTGGCTACACCTTC	CASRTGESGYTF
TRBV6-1	TRBJ1-3	-	13	TGTGCCAGCAGGAGGCAAGGAGGAGACACCATATATTTT	CASRRQGGDTIYF
TRBV14	TRBJ2-1	-	15	TGTGCCAGCAGCCAATTAGAGGGAGTACGGAATGAGCAGTTCTTC	CASSQLEGVRNEQFF
TRBV5-4	TRBJ2-1	TRBD2	14	TGTGCCAGCAGCTTACGGACTAGCGGCAATGAGCAGTTCTTC	CASSLRTSGNEQFF
TRBV7-2	TRBJ1-2	-	15	TGTGCCAGCAGCTTACGGGCAGGGGAAAACTATGGCTACACCTTC	CASSLRAGENYGYTF
TRBV27	TRBJ1-1	TRBD1	16	TGTGCCAGCAGTTTCACCGGGACAGGGGGCGTAACTGAAGCTTTCTTT	CASSFTGTGGVTEAFF
TRBV5-1	TRBJ2-3	TRBD2	15	TGCGCCAGCAGCTTATCGGGAGGGCCCCCAGATACGCAGTATTTT	CASSLSGGPPDTQYF
TRBV29-1	TRBJ1-1	-	12	TGCAGCGCCCTTGAATGGGAGAGTGAAGCTTTCTTT	CSALEWESEAFF
TRBV5-4	TRBJ2-5	TRBD2	19	TGTGCCAGCAGCTCCGGACTAGCGGGGCCCGAAGGTTCTCGTGAGACCCAGTACTTC	CASSSGLAGPEGSRETQYF
TRBV6-5	TRBJ1-2	-	15	TGTGCCAGCGTCCCCTCTTTCGAGGCGAACTATGGCTACACCTTC	CASVPSFEANYGYTF
TRBV2	TRBJ2-7	TRBD2	15	TGTGCCAGCAGTCCCGGACTAGCTTGGTCCGACGAGCAGTACTTC	CASSPGLAWSDEQYF
TRBV7-2	TRBJ2-7	-	16	TGTGCCAGCAGCTTGGTAAGCGGAAACTCTGCCTACGAGCAGTACTTC	CASSLVSGNSAYEQYF
TRBV5-6	TRBJ1-1	TRBD1	12	TGTGCCAGCAGCTCCCGGGACAGCCGAGCTTTCTTT	CASSSRDSRAFF
TRBV9	TRBJ2-7	-	16	TGTGCCAGCAGCGTAGGTCCAGGGCGCGACTTACACGAGCAGTACTTC	CASSVGPGRDLHEQYF
TRBV19	TRBJ1-5	-	15	TGTGCCAGTACCGATCGGAGGGGCAGGCCACAGCCCCAGCATTTT	CASTDRRGRPQPQHF
TRBV30	TRBJ2-1	TRBD2	13	TGTGCCTGGATAGCGGGACCATACAATGAGCAGTTCTTC	CAWIAGPYNEQFF
TRBV20-1	TRBJ1-2	-	11	TGCAGTGCTAGGGGGGCGGGTGGCTACACCTTC	CSARGAGGYTF
TRBV10-3	TRBJ2-1	-	21	TGTGCCATCAAAGGCTCGGGCAGGACAGCCGGATTATCAAGCTCCTACAATGAGCAGTTCTTC	CAIKGSGRTAGLSSSYNEQFF
TRBV6-5	TRBJ1-6	-	16	TGTGCCAACAGTTACCTTGACGGTAGATCAGGTTCACCCCTCCACTTT	CANSYLDGRSGSPLHF
TRBV7-9	TRBJ2-4	-	16	TGTGCCAGCAGCTCCCCGAGGGAGCTGGCCAAAAACATTCAGTACTTC	CASSSPRELAKNIQYF
TRBV2	TRBJ2-1	TRBD2	14	TGTGCCAGCACCACGGGACTAGAGGGCAATGAGCAGTTCTTC	CASTTGLEGNEQFF
TRBV7-7	TRBJ2-5	-	13	TGTGCCAGCAGCCAAAAATACCAAGAGACCCAGTACTTC	CASSQKYQETQYF
TRBV4-1	TRBJ1-2	-	11	TGCGCCAGCAGCCAAGCGAGAGGCTACACCTTC	CASSQARGYTF
TRBV5-6	TRBJ2-7	TRBD2	14	TGTGCCAGCAGCATAGGACTAGCGGGGCGGGGGCAGTACTTC	CASSIGLAGRGQYF
TRBV29-1	TRBJ1-2	TRBD1	13	TGCAGCGTTGGCGGAGGACAGGGCTCTGGCTACACCTTC	CSVGGGQGSGYTF
TRBV7-9	TRBJ1-5	-	19	TGTGCCAGCAGCTTGGTCCCAAGAGGGACACCCCCTGGAAATCAGCCCCAGCATTTT	CASSLVPRGTPPGNQPQHF
TRBV5-8	TRBJ2-1	-	11	TGTGCCAGCAGCTTGGACAGGGTTACAGTCTTC	CASSLDRVTVF
TRBV2	TRBJ1-3	-	15	TGTGCCAGCAGTGCGGGACATGGCTCTGGAAACACCATATATTTT	CASSAGHGSGNTIYF
TRBV7-2	TRBJ1-2	-	14	TGTGCCAGCAGCTTAGGGACAGTTAACTATGGCTACACCTTC	CASSLGTVNYGYTF
TRBV5-1	TRBJ1-2	-	15	TGCGCCAGCAGCTTGGTGGTAGGTCAGGGATATGGCTACACCTTC	CASSLVVGQGYGYTF
TRBV7-9	TRBJ2-3	TRBD2	16	TGTGCCAGCAGCTCAGGGACTAGCGGGGAAGGGGATACGCAGTATTTT	CASSSGTSGEGDTQYF
TRBV11-2	TRBJ2-4	TRBD1	16	TGTGCCAGCAGCTCCGGACAGGGTGTAATAAAAAACATTCAGTACTTC	CASSSGQGVIKNIQYF
TRBV30	TRBJ2-3	-	16	TGTGCCTGGATAAGGGGATCAACTTTTCCCGGAGATACGCAGTATTTT	CAWIRGSTFPGDTQYF
TRBV9	TRBJ2-7	-	17	TGTGCCAGCAGCGTAGGGGTCCTGGGGGCCCACTCCTACGAGCAGTACTTC	CASSVGVLGAHSYEQYF
TRBV2	TRBJ2-3	-	15	TGTGCCAGCACTCCCCGAAGCGGAGGCACAGATACGCAGTATTTT	CASTPRSGGTDTQYF
TRBV7-9	TRBJ2-7	-	14	TGTGCCAGCAGTAGAGGGCCTTTCTCCTACGAGCAGTACTTC	CASSRGPFSYEQYF